Below are 20 T cell receptor beta chains sequenced from a single sample in a study of blood T cell repertoires in COVID-19. The method was immunoSEQ multiplex PCR; TCRdb's version includes in-frame clones alone and lacks a portion of them. The data contain about 140,000 clones, 88% of them singletons. The specimen was peripheral blood. These receptors all stem from a man in his fifties with active or convalescent COVID-19.

The gene calls are TRBV4-3 and TRBJ2-1, with TRBD2 matching 7 bases. Trimming at V came to 0 bases and at J to 5 bases, leaving 4 bases not matched to a gene. Germline V lookup: CDR1 LGHNA, CDR2 YSLEER. The CDR3 consists of 15 residues. The CDR3 DNA sequence: TGCGCCAGCAGCCAAGATAGTCTAGCGGACAATGAGCAGTTCTTC. As protein: CASSQDSLADNEQFF.

The chain recombines TRBV4-1 with TRBJ2-1; 13 bases are shared with TRBD2. The CDR3 totals 18 residues. After removal of 0 bases from V and 8 bases from J, the junction contained 10 bases not matched to a gene. Germline lookup yields CDR1 MGHRA and CDR2 YSYEKL. The CDR3 loop is CASSQDGALAGGPYEQFF. In DNA, the CDR3 is TGCGCCAGCAGCCAAGATGGGGCACTAGCGGGAGGGCCGTATGAGCAGTTCTTC.

The chain carries TRBV14 and TRBJ2-6; the match to TRBD1 covers 8 bases. In germline, CDR1 is SGHDN, CDR2 FVKESK. V lost 2 bases and J lost 2; bases outside the gene matches: 8. This CDR3 spans 18 amino acids. The CDR3 DNA is TGTGCCAGCAGCCAATGGGGGCTACAGGGGGCTGGGGCCAACGTCCTGACTTTC. Its translation is CASSQWGLQGAGANVLTF.

V gene TRBV29-1 combines with J gene TRBJ1-3, with 8 positions matching TRBD1. Per the germline V gene, CDR1 is SQVTM and CDR2 is ANQGSEA. The CDR3 contains 15 residues. After removal of 4 bases from V and 0 bases from J, the junction contained 5 bases not matched to a gene. Written as DNA, the CDR3 is TGCAGCGTTGCGACAGGGGCGATCTCTGGAAACACCATATATTTT. It yields the protein CSVATGAISGNTIYF.

The chain uses TRBV7-8 and TRBJ2-2; 8 bases map to TRBD2. The CDR3 has 18 residues. V was pared by 5 bases and J by 1 base, with 12 bases of the junction left unmatched. The germline V gene has CDR1 SGHVS and CDR2 FQNEAQ. CDR3 amino acids: CASSNREVLAGNTGELFF. Written as DNA, the CDR3 is TGTGCCAGCAGCAATAGGGAAGTCCTAGCGGGGAACACCGGGGAGCTGTTTTTT.

The V and J genes are TRBV19 and TRBJ1-5; perhaps TRBD1 as D (5 bases). V gave up 2 bases and J gave up 0 bases, with 11 bases separating them. From germline, CDR1 is LNHDA and CDR2 SQIVND (reference sequence). The CDR3 spans 16 residues. The CDR3 DNA reads TGTGCCAGTAGTATATGGGCGGGGGGTAGCAATCAGCCCCAGCATTTT. Its protein is CASSIWAGGSNQPQHF.

The rearrangement links TRBV24-1 to TRBJ1-3; TRBD1 matches 7 bases. Germline-derived CDR1 and CDR2 are KGHDR and SFDVKD. Trimming at V came to 5 bases and at J to 1 base, leaving 1 base not matched to a gene. The CDR3 loop spans 14 amino acids. The CDR3 DNA is TGTGCCACCAGTGCGGGACAGTCTGGAAACACCATATATTTT. This translates into CATSAGQSGNTIYF.

A word on this clone: In the same sample, other DNA sequences code for this CDR3. The chain uses TRBV30 and TRBJ1-6, with 7 positions matching TRBD1. The germline CDR1 and CDR2 sequences are GTSNPN and SVGIG (reference sequence). V lost 1 base to trimming and J lost 10 bases; unmatched junction nucleotides: 4. The CDR3 has 13 residues. The CDR3 DNA follows: TGTGCCTGGAGTGGACAGGGCTCCTCACCCCTCCACTTT. Residues: CAWSGQGSSPLHF.

In DNA form, the CDR3 reads TGTGCCAGCAGTTTCTCAGGGGGCCCCACTAACTATGGCTACACCTTC. This codes for CASSFSGGPTNYGYTF. This chain links TRBV28 with TRBJ1-2, with TRBD1 matching 8 bases. Per germline, CDR1 MDHEN and CDR2 SYDVKM. The CDR3 extends over 16 amino acids. V lost 3 bases, J lost 0 bases, and 6 bases stayed unmatched.

This clone was observed once. The chain is built from TRBV7-2 and TRBJ1-2; D gene ambiguous. The germline V gene encodes CDR1 SGHTA and CDR2 FQGNSA. Trimming pared 5 bases from V and 4 bases from J, leaving 11 bases between. The CDR3 covers 13 residues. The CDR3 sequence: CASSAYDVYGYTF. The DNA of the CDR3 is TGTGCCAGCAGCGCCTACGATGTCTATGGCTACACCTTC.

The CDR3, as DNA: TGTGCCAGCAGTTCTGCTGGGACAGACCCAAACACCATATATTTT. It is translated as CASSSAGTDPNTIYF. The V and J genes are TRBV28 and TRBJ1-3; 7 bases align to TRBD1. CDR3 length equals 15 residues. The V gene's germline CDR1 is MDHEN and CDR2 SYDVKM. The junction had 9 bases not matched to a gene; V was cut back by 4 bases and J by 6 bases.

V and J are TRBV3-1 (or the pseudogene TRBV3-2) and TRBJ2-2; 9 bases are shared with TRBD1. J lost 0 bases, V lost 8 bases, and 4 bases had no gene match. CDR1 and CDR2 from the germline V gene are LGHDT and YNNKEL (reference sequence). The CDR3 has 15 residues. The CDR3 coding sequence is TGTGCCAGCCGCAGACAGGGGGCGAACACCGGGGAGCTGTTTTTT. Protein: CASRRQGANTGELFF.

The V and J genes are TRBV2 and TRBJ1-5, with D possibly being TRBD1 (6 bases). Germline CDR1 reads SNHLY; CDR2 reads FYNNEI. V shed 6 bases and J shed 0 bases, with 12 bases lying between them. This CDR3 has 15 residues. This chain's CDR3 is CASSQGGNSNQPQHF. As DNA, the CDR3 is TGTGCCAGCAGCCAAGGGGGTAATAGCAATCAGCCCCAGCATTTT.

V usage is TRBV19 and J usage is TRBJ1-4; D unclear. Looked up from germline, CDR1 is LNHDA and CDR2 is SQIVND (reference sequence). Deletions cut 3 bases from V and 7 bases from J, with 6 bases between. There are 12 residues in the CDR3. This chain's CDR3 is CASSISGEKLFF. The CDR3 DNA reads TGTGCCAGTAGTATCTCGGGTGAAAAACTGTTTTTT.

The chain employs TRBV30 and TRBJ1-2; no definite D call. V was clipped by 2 bases and J by 8 bases, with 12 bases between them. Germline V CDR1 and CDR2: GTSNPN, SVGIG (reference sequence). This CDR3 contains 12 residues. DNA of the CDR3: TGTGCCTGGAGTAGGCAGAGCGGGGGCTACACCTTC. Protein sequence: CAWSRQSGGYTF.

The chain uses TRBV7-8 and TRBJ2-7, with 10 nucleotides matching TRBD2. Germline values: CDR1 SGHVS, CDR2 FQNEAQ. J lost 2 bases, V lost 2 bases, and 3 bases had no gene match. The CDR3 runs 15 residues. Written as DNA, the CDR3 is TGTGCCAGCAGCTTAAGTACTAGCGGGACCTACGAGCAGTACTTC. The encoded protein is CASSLSTSGTYEQYF.

The V and J genes are TRBV14 and TRBJ2-1; D gene uncertain. From germline, CDR1 is SGHDN and CDR2 FVKESK. This CDR3 has 13 residues. Trimming took 5 bases from V and 4 from J, leaving 9 bases between them. The CDR3: CASSLGPYNEQFF. The CDR3 nucleotides are TGTGCCAGCAGCTTGGGCCCATACAATGAGCAGTTCTTC.

The chain couples TRBV7-9 to TRBJ2-7; possible D gene TRBD1, 6 bases. Trimming removed 5 bases at V and 6 bases at J, with 23 bases between. Germline V lookup: CDR1 SEHNR, CDR2 FQNEAQ (reference sequence). The CDR3 contains 16 residues. CDR3 region: CASSRDTQRGPREQYF. The CDR3 nucleotides are TGTGCCAGCAGCAGGGACACCCAAAGGGGCCCTCGCGAGCAGTACTTC. Looking up the rest from reference TRBV7-9 and TRBJ2-7 gives the full variable domain: DTGVSQNPRHKITKRGQNVTFRCDPISEHNRLYWYRQTLGQGPEFLTYFQNEAQLEKSRLLSDRFSAERPKGSFSTLEIQRTEQGDSAMYLCASSRDTQRGPREQYFGPGTRLTVT.

This chain joins TRBV11-2 and TRBJ1-1; 7 bases fit TRBD1. V lost 5 bases to trimming and J lost 5 bases; unmatched junction nucleotides: 8. CDR1 is SGHAT and CDR2 is FQNNGV in the germline V gene. This CDR3 comprises 14 residues. CDR3 residues: CASSPEGGRTEAFF. The CDR3 bases are TGTGCCAGCAGCCCCGAAGGGGGCCGGACTGAAGCTTTCTTT.

The gene calls are TRBV2 and TRBJ1-4; D gene unclear. The germline V gene has CDR1 SNHLY and CDR2 FYNNEI. With 6 bases removed from V and 0 bases from J, the gap between germline ends came to 8 bases. The CDR3 sequence is 14 residues long. Here the CDR3 DNA reads TGTGCCAGCAGAGAGATTGCAACTAATGAAAAACTGTTTTTT. The encoded protein is CASREIATNEKLFF.